This entry lists 25 T cell receptor beta chains sequenced from one sample in a study of T cell repertoires in cytomegalovirus infection. TCRdb independently ran MiXCR on the reads; one entry per CDR3 protein. This table holds about 310,000 distinct CDR3 sequences, about 17% found once. What was sequenced was PBMCs. The receptors here all came from a human donor in good health (CMV status not recorded). Some clones in this sample may be carry-over from other donors' samples.

Worth noting for this clonotype: It may be a read error: a sequence one base away is much more abundant. The chain links TRBV6-8 to TRBJ2-4, with 15 bases that match TRBD2. Germline assignment: CDR1 MNHGY and CDR2 SAAAGT. The CDR3 is 15 amino acids. The ends lost 5 bases at V and 9 bases at J; junction bases unmatched: 5. CDR3 coding DNA: TGTGCCAGCAGTCGGACTAGCGGGGGGGCTGGCATTCAGTACTTC. Amino acids: CASSRTSGGAGIQYF.

This clonotype has only a few counts. The chain recombines TRBV7-2 with TRBJ1-1; 7 positions agree with TRBD1. CDR3 length: 13 amino acids. Trimming removed 5 bases from V and 8 bases from J; junction bases left unmatched: 8. Per the germline V gene, CDR1 is SGHTA and CDR2 is FQGNSA. CDR3 coding DNA: TGTGCCAGCAGCCCCCCAGGGACAGTAGAAGCTTTCTTT. Residues: CASSPPGTVEAFF.

V is TRBV20-1 and J is TRBJ2-3; D is unresolved. This CDR3 has 13 residues. The V and J ends lost 0 bases and 4 bases respectively, with 8 bases between them. Germline loops: CDR1 DFQATT, CDR2 SNEGSKA (reference sequence). CDR3: CSARDGVADTQYF. CDR3 bases: TGCAGTGCTAGAGATGGGGTAGCAGATACGCAGTATTTT.

The chain uses TRBV6-1 and TRBJ1-5; perhaps TRBD1 as D (5 bases). Germline V gene sequence: CDR1 MNHNS, CDR2 SASEGT. V lost 6 bases, J lost 6 bases, and 15 bases lay in between. The CDR3 runs to 14 residues. In DNA form, the CDR3 reads TGTGCCAGCAGCCAGGGTTGGGGGGGTCAGCCCCAGCATTTT. Translation gives CASSQGWGGQPQHF.

The V and J genes are TRBV10-3 and TRBJ1-6, with 7 positions matching TRBD1. The CDR3 runs to 14 residues. CDR1 is ENHRY, CDR2 SYGVKD, per germline. V shed 6 bases and J 4 bases; nucleotides not matched to a gene: 3. CDR3 nucleotides: TGTGCCATCAGAGACAGGGTGTATAATTCACCCCTCCACTTT. Amino acids: CAIRDRVYNSPLHF.

The chain links TRBV10-3 to TRBJ2-5; D unresolved. The CDR3 totals 14 residues. Trimming cost V 2 bases and J 3 bases, with 10 bases left between them. CDR1 and CDR2 from the germline V gene are ENHRY and SYGVKD. CDR3 in amino acids: CAISEAVGEETQYF. In nucleotides, the CDR3 is TGTGCCATCAGTGAGGCAGTCGGAGAAGAGACCCAGTACTTC.

The chain recombines TRBV4-3 with TRBJ2-7, with 7 bases identical to TRBD1. From germline, CDR1 is LGHNA and CDR2 YSLEER. The junction had 10 bases not matched to a gene; V was cut back by 4 bases and J by 4 bases. The CDR3 sequence is 15 residues long. CDR3 in DNA: TGCGCCAGCAGCCCAGGGACAGAGGCCCTATACGAGCAGTACTTC. Amino acids: CASSPGTEALYEQYF.

This chain connects TRBV19 to TRBJ2-6, with D hard to call. Trimming shortened V by 6 bases and J by 1 base, and 7 bases separated the two germline ends. This CDR3 has 14 amino acids. Germline CDR1 reads LNHDA; CDR2 reads SQIVND (reference sequence). In DNA, the CDR3 is TGTGCCAGTAGCCAGTTTTCTGGGGCCAACGTCCTGACTTTC. Translating it yields CASSQFSGANVLTF. Using reference TRBV19 and TRBJ2-6 for the parts outside the CDR3, the full variable domain is DGGITQSPKYLFRKEGQNVTLSCEQNLNHDAMYWYRQDPGQGLRLIYYSQIVNDFQKGDIAEGYSVSREKKESFPLTVTSAQKNPTAFYLCASSQFSGANVLTFGAGSRLTVL.

This clonotype was detected ten times or more. The chain links TRBV20-1 to TRBJ2-5; D not resolved. The length of the CDR3 is 12 residues. V was pared by 6 bases and J by 2 bases, with 10 bases between. Looked up from germline, CDR1 is DFQATT and CDR2 is SNEGSKA (reference sequence). The CDR3 protein is CSATLLQETQYF. The CDR3 DNA follows: TGCAGTGCAACTCTCCTTCAAGAGACCCAGTACTTC.

J is TRBJ1-1 and V is TRBV6-1; unclear D gene. From germline, CDR1 is MNHNS and CDR2 SASEGT. V was clipped by 7 bases and J by 6 bases, with 27 bases between them. The CDR3 runs 17 residues. CDR3 amino acids: CASNQRSGGWTSSEAFF. For the CDR3, the DNA is TGTGCCAGCAACCAAAGGTCGGGAGGGTGGACGTCATCTGAAGCTTTCTTT.

This clonotype came up once. The chain employs TRBV11-2 and TRBJ2-5, with 10 bases lining up with TRBD2. This CDR3 is 12 amino acids long. CDR1 and CDR2 (germline): SGHAT, FQNNGV. After removal of 7 bases from V and 6 bases from J, the junction contained 2 bases not matched to a gene. CDR3 nucleotides: TGTGCCAGCACACTAGCGGGACAGACCCAGTACTTC. Protein product: CASTLAGQTQYF.

The gene calls are TRBV9 and TRBJ1-2; D ambiguous. The CDR3 runs to 14 residues. Germline CDR1 reads SGDLS; CDR2 reads YYNGEE. V was trimmed by 4 bases and J by 7 bases, leaving 17 bases between them. The CDR3 protein is CASSSNGFNRGYTF. CDR3 sequence (DNA): TGTGCCAGCAGCTCCAACGGCTTTAATCGTGGCTACACCTTC.

This clonotype has at least ten counts. This chain joins TRBV7-2 and TRBJ2-3; 9 bases are a match to TRBD2. Germline CDR1 SGHTA, CDR2 FQGNSA. The length of the CDR3 is 17 residues. V dropped 1 base and J dropped 5; count of bases not matched to a gene: 10. CDR3 in DNA: TGTGCCAGCAGCTTAGGAGGGCGGGGGGGCCCAGGAGATACGCAGTATTTT. It yields the protein CASSLGGRGGPGDTQYF.

This chain links TRBV28 with TRBJ2-3; 16 nucleotides agree with TRBD2. Germline values: CDR1 MDHEN, CDR2 SYDVKM. This CDR3 comprises 21 residues. Trimming cost V 5 bases and J 5 bases; bases outside gene matches: 19. The CDR3 here is CASSSLGTSGGAGFFRDTQYF. As DNA, the CDR3 is TGTGCCAGCAGTAGTCTTGGGACTAGCGGGGGGGCCGGATTCTTCAGAGATACGCAGTATTTT. The full variable domain, rest sourced from reference TRBV28 and TRBJ2-3, is DVKVTQSSRYLVKRTGEKVFLECVQDMDHENMFWYRQDPGLGLRLIYFSYDVKMKEKGDIPEGYSVSREKKERFSLILESASTNQTSMYLCASSSLGTSGGAGFFRDTQYFGPGTRLTVL.

On this clonotype itself: One junction end disagrees with the germline gene, perhaps due to a read error. The CDR3 coding sequence is TGTGCCAGCAGCGCGGCCGAAGGGGGGACTAGTACCCCATCGACCCAATACTTC. Its translation: CASSAAEGGTSTPSTQYF. This chain connects TRBV9 to TRBJ2-5, with 8 positions matching TRBD2. This CDR3 spans 18 amino acids. CDR1 and CDR2 from the germline V gene are SGDLS and YYNGEE.

This clonotype was detected only a few times. The chain links TRBV7-9 to TRBJ2-6; 7 bases match TRBD2. The V gene's germline CDR1 is SEHNR and CDR2 FQNEAQ (reference sequence). Unmatched junction bases numbered 0, after V lost 4 bases and J lost 3 bases. The CDR3 has 14 amino acids. The CDR3 DNA reads TGTGCCAGCAGCTGGGGGGGTGGGGCCAACGTCCTGACTTTC. It yields the protein CASSWGGGANVLTF.

The table lists this clonotype with a few counts. The chain combines TRBV18 with TRBJ2-1; tentatively, D is TRBD2 (6 bases). CDR1 is KGHSH and CDR2 is LQKENI in the germline V gene. V was cut by 0 bases and J by 5 bases, with 17 bases left in between. The CDR3 is 17 amino acids. CDR3 DNA sequence: TGTGCCAGCTCACCACCCAACATGGGGCGGGGAAACAATGAGCAGTTCTTC. Translated: CASSPPNMGRGNNEQFF.

This clonotype was recorded at least ten times. This chain connects TRBV12-3 or TRBV12-4 to TRBJ2-1, with 15 positions matching TRBD2. V was clipped by 4 bases and J by 4 bases; unmatched bases: 8. The CDR3 covers 18 residues. CDR3 DNA sequence: TGTGCCAGCAGTTCTGGGGGACTAGCGGGGGGTCTATACAATGAGCAGTTCTTC. This encodes CASSSGGLAGGLYNEQFF.

This chain links TRBV2 with TRBJ2-2; 8 bases line up with TRBD1. The V gene's germline CDR1 is SNHLY and CDR2 FYNNEI. Unmatched junction bases numbered 9, after V lost 7 bases and J lost 5 bases. The CDR3 is 15 amino acids. CDR3 nucleotides: TGTGCCAGCAATCCCGGACAGGGAAGAACCGGGGAGCTGTTTTTT. This codes for CASNPGQGRTGELFF.

The V and J genes are TRBV4-2 and TRBJ2-2; D gene uncertain. Germline V gene data show CDR1 as LGHNA and CDR2 as YNFKEQ. Trimming left V 4 bases short and J 4 bases short, with 16 bases between. The CDR3 has 16 residues. Here the CDR3 reads CASSRDGSAGTGELFF. The CDR3 DNA reads as TGTGCCAGCAGCCGAGACGGCAGCGCCGGCACCGGGGAGCTGTTTTTT.

This clonotype was counted at least ten times. The chain recombines TRBV6-1 with TRBJ2-7; D perhaps matches TRBD2 (8 bases). Germline assignment: CDR1 MNHNS and CDR2 SASEGT. The CDR3 has 16 residues. Trimming removed 1 base at V and 2 bases at J, with 15 bases between. CDR3: CASSEEVAGQTYEQYF. CDR3 DNA sequence: TGTGCCAGCAGTGAAGAGGTAGCGGGACAGACCTACGAGCAGTACTTC.

In its sample, this clonotype was seen many times. The rearrangement joins TRBV7-2 to TRBJ2-1, with 15 bases that match TRBD2. Germline CDR1 and CDR2: SGHTA and FQGNSA. The CDR3 consists of 17 residues. V shed 0 bases, J shed 12 bases, and the junction held 9 bases outside the gene matches. CDR3 residues: CASSLASWTSGGEGQFF. CDR3 sequence (DNA): TGTGCCAGCAGCTTAGCGAGCTGGACTAGCGGGGGGGAGGGGCAGTTCTTC.

This clonotype was counted many times. The chain recombines TRBV6-5 with TRBJ2-3; TRBD2 is a possible D gene (6 bases). V was cut by 1 base and J by 2 bases, with 10 bases left in between. The CDR3 totals 15 residues. Germline V lookup: CDR1 MNHEY, CDR2 SVGAGI. CDR3 in DNA: TGTGCCAGCAGTTACTTCGGGGGTTCCACAGATACGCAGTATTTT. Translating it yields CASSYFGGSTDTQYF.

Many counts were recorded for this clonotype. V is TRBV7-2 and J is TRBJ1-2; perhaps TRBD1 as D (5 bases). Germline V lookup: CDR1 SGHTA, CDR2 FQGNSA. The CDR3 sequence is 17 residues long. V gave up 1 base and J gave up 2 bases, with 17 bases separating them. The CDR3 loop reads CASSLESGQGRNYGYTF. DNA for the CDR3: TGTGCCAGCAGCTTAGAGTCCGGGCAGGGACGGAACTATGGCTACACCTTC.

This clonotype was seen a few times. The chain uses TRBV19 and TRBJ1-4, with 7 bases aligning to TRBD1. Germline CDR1 is LNHDA and CDR2 is SQIVND (reference sequence). The CDR3 is made up of 15 amino acids. Written as DNA, the CDR3 is TGTGCGACCTCTCTCCCACAGGGGATTCGTGAAAAACTGTTTTTT. It codes for CATSLPQGIREKLFF.